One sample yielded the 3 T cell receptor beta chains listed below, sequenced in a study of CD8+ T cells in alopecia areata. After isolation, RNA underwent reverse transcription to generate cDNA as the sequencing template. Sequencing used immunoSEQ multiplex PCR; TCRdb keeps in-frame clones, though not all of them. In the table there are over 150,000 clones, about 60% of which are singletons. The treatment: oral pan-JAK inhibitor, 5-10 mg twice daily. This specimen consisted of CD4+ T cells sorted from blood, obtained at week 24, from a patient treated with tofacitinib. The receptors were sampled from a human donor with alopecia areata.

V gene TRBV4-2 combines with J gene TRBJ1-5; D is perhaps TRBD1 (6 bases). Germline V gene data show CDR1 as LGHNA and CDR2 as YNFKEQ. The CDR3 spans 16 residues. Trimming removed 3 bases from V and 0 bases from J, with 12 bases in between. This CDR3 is CASSQGADYSNQPQHF. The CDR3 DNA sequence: TGTGCCAGCAGCCAGGGGGCGGATTATAGCAATCAGCCCCAGCATTTT.

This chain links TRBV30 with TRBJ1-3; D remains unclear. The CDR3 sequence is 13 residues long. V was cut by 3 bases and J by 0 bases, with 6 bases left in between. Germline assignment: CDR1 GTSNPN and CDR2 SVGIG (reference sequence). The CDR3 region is CAWSGDSGNTIYF. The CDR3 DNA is TGTGCCTGGAGCGGGGACTCTGGAAACACCATATATTTT. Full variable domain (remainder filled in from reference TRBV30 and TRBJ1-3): SQTIHQWPATLVQPVGSPLSLECTVEGTSNPNLYWYRQAAGRGLQLLFYSVGIGQISSEVPQNLSASRPQDRQFILSSKKLLLSDSGFYLCAWSGDSGNTIYFGEGSWLTVV.

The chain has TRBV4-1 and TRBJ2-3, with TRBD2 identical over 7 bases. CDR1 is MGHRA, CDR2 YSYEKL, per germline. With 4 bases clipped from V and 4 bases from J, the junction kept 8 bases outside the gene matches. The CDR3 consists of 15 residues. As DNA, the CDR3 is TGCGCCAGCAGCCCCCTGGGGCTAGCGGCAGATACGCAGTATTTT. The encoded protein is CASSPLGLAADTQYF.